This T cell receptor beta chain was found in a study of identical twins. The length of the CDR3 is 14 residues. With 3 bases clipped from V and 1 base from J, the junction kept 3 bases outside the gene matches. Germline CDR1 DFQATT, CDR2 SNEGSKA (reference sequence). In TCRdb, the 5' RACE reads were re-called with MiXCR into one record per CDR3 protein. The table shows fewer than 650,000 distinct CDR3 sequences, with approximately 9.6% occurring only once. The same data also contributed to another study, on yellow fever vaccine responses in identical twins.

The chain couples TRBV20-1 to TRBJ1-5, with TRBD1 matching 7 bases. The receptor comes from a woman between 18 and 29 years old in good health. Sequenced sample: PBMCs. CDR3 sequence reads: CSARGQISNQPQHF. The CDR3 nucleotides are TGCAGTGCTAGGGGACAGATAAGCAATCAGCCCCAGCATTTT.